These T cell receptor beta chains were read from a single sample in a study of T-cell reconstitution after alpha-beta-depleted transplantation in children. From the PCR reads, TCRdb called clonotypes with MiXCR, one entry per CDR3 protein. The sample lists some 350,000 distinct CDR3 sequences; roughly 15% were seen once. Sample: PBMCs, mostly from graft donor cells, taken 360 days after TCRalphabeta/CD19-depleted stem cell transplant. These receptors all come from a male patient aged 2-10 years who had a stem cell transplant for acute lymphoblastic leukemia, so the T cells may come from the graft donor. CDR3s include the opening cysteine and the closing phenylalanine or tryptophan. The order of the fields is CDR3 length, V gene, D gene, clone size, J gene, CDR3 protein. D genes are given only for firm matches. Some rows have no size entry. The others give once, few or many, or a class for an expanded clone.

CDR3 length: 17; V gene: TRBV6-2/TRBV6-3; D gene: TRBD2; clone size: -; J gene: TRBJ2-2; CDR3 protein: CASVPPGLAGVSGELFF
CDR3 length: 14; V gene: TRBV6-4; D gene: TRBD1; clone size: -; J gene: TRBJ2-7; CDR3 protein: CASSDQDRVYEQYF
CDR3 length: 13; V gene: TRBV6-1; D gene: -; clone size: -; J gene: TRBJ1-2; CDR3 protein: CASSPSEGYGYTF
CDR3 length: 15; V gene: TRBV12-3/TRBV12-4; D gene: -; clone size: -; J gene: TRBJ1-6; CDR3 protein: CASSFGEYYNSPLHF
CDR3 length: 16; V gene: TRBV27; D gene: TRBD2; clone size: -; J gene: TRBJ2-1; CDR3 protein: CASSFLGLAGANEQFF
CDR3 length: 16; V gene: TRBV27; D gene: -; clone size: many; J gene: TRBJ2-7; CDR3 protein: CASSLEVPTRIREQYF
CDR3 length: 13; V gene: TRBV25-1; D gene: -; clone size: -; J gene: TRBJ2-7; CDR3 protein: CASSQGGYYEQYF
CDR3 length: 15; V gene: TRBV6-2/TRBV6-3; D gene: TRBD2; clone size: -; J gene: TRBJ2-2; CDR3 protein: CASSTWTSTTGELFF
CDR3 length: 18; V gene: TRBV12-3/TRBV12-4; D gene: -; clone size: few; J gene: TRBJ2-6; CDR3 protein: CASSAGAGVFSAANVLTF
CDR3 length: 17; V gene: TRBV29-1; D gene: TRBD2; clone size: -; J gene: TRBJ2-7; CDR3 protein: CSVEGLFGLAGVNEQYF
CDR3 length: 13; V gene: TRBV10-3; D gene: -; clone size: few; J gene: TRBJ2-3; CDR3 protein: CAISESWPDTQYF
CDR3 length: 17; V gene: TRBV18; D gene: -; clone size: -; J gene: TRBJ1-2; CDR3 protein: CASSPTRALGGNYGYTF
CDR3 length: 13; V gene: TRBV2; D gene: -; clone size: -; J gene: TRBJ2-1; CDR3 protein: CAVLSGFYNEQFF
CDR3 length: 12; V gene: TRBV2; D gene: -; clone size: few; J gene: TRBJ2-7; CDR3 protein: CASSGQTYEQYF
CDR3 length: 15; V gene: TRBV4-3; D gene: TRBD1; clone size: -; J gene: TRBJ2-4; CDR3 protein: CASSQGQAKGNIQYF
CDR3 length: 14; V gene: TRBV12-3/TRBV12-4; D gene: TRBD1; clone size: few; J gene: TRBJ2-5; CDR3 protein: CASSGTGAGETQYF
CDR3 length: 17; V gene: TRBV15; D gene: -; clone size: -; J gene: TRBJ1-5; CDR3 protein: CATSRGDGWASNQPQHF
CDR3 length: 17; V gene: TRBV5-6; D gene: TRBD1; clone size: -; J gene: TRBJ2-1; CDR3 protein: CASSRGQGVTSYNEQFF
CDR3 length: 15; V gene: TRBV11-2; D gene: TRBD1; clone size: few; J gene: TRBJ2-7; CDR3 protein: CASSPPDRENYEQYF
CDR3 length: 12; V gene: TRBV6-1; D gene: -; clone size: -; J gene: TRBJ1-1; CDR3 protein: CASSHPNTEAFF
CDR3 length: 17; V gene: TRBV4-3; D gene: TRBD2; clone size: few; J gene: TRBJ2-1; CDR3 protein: CASSQDEGLAGVNEQFF
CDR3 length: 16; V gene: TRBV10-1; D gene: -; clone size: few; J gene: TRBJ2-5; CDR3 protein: CASSEEIPGMGETQYF
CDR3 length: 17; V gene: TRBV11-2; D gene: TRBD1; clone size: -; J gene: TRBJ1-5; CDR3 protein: CASSLQAGQLINQPQHF